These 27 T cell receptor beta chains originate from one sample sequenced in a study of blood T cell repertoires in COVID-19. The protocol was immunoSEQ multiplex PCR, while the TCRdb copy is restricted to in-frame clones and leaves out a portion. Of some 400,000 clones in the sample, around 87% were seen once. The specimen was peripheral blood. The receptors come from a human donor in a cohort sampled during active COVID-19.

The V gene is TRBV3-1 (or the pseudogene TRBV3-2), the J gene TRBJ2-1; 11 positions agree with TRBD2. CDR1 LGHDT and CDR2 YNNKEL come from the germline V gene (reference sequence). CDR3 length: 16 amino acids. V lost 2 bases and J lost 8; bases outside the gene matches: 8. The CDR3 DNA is TGTGCCAGCAGCCAAACTAGCGGGAGTTATTATTATGAGCAGTTCTTC. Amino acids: CASSQTSGSYYYEQFF.

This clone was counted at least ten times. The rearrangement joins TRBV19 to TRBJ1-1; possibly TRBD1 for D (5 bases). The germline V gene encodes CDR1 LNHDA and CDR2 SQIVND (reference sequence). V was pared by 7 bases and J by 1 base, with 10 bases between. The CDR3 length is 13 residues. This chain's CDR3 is CASIYRWNTEAFF. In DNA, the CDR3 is TGTGCCAGTATTTACAGGTGGAACACTGAAGCTTTCTTT.

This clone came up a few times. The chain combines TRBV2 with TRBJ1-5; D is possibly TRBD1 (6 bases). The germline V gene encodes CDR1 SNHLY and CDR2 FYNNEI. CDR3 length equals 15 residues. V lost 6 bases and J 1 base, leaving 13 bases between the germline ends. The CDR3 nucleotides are TGTGCCAGCAGGCGGACAGTAAGAAGCAATCAGCCCCAGCATTTT. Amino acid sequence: CASRRTVRSNQPQHF.

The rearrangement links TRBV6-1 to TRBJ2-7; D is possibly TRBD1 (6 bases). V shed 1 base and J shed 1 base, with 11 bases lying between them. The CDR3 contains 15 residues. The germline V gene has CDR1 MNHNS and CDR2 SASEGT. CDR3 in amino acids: CASSEELTGSYEQYF. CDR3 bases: TGTGCCAGCAGTGAAGAGCTTACAGGGTCCTACGAGCAGTACTTC.

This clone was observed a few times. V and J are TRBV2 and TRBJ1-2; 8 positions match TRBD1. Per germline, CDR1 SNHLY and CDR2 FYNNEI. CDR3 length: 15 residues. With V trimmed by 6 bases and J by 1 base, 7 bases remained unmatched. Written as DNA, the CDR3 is TGTGCCAGCAGCGTTTCGGACAGGGTTAACTATGGCTACACCTTC. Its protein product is CASSVSDRVNYGYTF.

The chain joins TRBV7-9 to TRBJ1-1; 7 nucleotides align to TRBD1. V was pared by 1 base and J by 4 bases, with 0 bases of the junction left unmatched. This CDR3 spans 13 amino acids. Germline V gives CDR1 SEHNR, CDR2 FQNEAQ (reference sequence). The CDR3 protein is CASSLGQGTEAFF. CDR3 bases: TGTGCCAGCAGCTTAGGACAGGGCACTGAAGCTTTCTTT.

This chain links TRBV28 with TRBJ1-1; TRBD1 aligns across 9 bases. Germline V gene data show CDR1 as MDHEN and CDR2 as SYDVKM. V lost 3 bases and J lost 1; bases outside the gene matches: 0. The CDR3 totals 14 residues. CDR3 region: CASSLTGGNTEAFF. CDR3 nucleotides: TGTGCCAGCAGTTTGACAGGGGGGAACACTGAAGCTTTCTTT. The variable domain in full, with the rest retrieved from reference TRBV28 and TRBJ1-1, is DVKVTQSSRYLVKRTGEKVFLECVQDMDHENMFWYRQDPGLGLRLIYFSYDVKMKEKGDIPEGYSVSREKKERFSLILESASTNQTSMYLCASSLTGGNTEAFFGQGTRLTVV.

In DNA, the CDR3 is TGTGCCAGCAGTTTGACTAGCGGACTTAACAATGAGCAGTTCTTC. It translates to CASSLTSGLNNEQFF. The gene calls are TRBV28 and TRBJ2-1; TRBD2 matches at 9 bases. The CDR3 has 15 amino acids. The V gene's germline CDR1 is MDHEN and CDR2 SYDVKM. Trimming took 3 bases from V and 5 from J; bases not matched to a gene: 5.

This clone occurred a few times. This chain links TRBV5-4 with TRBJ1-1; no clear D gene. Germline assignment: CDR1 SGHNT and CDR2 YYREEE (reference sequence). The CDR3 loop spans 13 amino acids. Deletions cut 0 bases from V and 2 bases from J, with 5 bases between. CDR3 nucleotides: TGTGCCAGCAGCTTGGACAGTAACACTGAAGCTTTCTTT. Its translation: CASSLDSNTEAFF.

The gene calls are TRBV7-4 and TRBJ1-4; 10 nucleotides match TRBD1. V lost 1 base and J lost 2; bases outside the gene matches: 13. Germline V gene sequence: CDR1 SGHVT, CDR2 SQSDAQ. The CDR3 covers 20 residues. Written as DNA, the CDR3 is TGTGCCAGCAGCTTAGTCCTACCCCGGGACAGGGGAGTCACTAATGAAAAACTGTTTTTT. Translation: CASSLVLPRDRGVTNEKLFF.

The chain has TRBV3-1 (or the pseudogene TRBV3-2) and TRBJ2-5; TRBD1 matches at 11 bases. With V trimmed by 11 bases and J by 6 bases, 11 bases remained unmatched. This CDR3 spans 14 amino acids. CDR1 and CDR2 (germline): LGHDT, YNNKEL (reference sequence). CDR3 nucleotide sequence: TGTGCCGTCGGGCGGACAGGGGGCCCCCAGACCCAGTACTTC. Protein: CAVGRTGGPQTQYF.

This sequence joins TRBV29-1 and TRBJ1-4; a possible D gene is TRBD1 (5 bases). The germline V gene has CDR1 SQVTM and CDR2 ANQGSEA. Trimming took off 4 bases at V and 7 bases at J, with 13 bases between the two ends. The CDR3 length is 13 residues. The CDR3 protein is CSVGRGSREKLFF. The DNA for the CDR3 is TGCAGCGTTGGGAGGGGCTCTCGTGAAAAACTGTTTTTT.

The DNA of the CDR3 is TGTGCCAGCAGACAAGGTCACAGAGTGAACACTGAAGCTTTCTTT. Translation: CASRQGHRVNTEAFF. The chain has TRBV11-1 and TRBJ1-1, with no clear D. Germline lookup yields CDR1 SGHAT and CDR2 FQDESV (reference sequence). Trimming stripped 6 bases from V and 0 bases from J, with 14 bases between. The CDR3 extends over 15 amino acids. Full variable domain (outside the CDR3, taken from reference TRBV11-1 and TRBJ1-1): EAEVAQSPRYKITEKSQAVAFWCDPISGHATLYWYRQILGQGPELLVQFQDESVVDDSQLPKDRFSAERLKGVDSTLKIQPAELGDSAMYLCASRQGHRVNTEAFFGQGTRLTVV.

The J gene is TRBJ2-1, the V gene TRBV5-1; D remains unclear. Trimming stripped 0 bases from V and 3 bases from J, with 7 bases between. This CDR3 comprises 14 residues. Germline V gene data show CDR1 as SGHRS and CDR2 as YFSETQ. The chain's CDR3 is CASSLGADYNEQFF. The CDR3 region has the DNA TGCGCCAGCAGCTTGGGGGCCGACTACAATGAGCAGTTCTTC.

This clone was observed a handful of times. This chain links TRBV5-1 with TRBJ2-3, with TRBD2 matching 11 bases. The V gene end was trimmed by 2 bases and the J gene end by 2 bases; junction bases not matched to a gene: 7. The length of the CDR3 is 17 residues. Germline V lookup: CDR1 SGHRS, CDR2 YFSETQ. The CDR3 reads CASSFSLAGGFTDTQYF. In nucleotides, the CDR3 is TGCGCCAGCAGCTTTTCCCTAGCGGGGGGCTTCACAGATACGCAGTATTTT.

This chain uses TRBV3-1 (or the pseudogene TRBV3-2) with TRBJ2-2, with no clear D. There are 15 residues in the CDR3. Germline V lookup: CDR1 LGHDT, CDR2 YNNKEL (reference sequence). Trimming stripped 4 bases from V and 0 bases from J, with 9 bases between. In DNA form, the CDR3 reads TGTGCCAGCAGCCGGGCATTCGCGAACACCGGGGAGCTGTTTTTT. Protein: CASSRAFANTGELFF.

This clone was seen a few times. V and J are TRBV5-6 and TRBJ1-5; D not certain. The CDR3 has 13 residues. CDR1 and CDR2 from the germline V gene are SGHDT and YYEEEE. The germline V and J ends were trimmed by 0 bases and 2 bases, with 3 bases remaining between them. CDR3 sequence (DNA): TGTGCCAGCAGCTTGGCTCGCAATCAGCCCCAGCATTTT. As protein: CASSLARNQPQHF.

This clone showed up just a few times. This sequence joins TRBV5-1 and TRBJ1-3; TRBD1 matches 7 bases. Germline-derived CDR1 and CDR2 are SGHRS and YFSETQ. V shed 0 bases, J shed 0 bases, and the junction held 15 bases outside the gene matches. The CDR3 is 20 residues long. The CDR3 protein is CASSLDPPRDSRISGNTIYF. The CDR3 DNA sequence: TGCGCCAGCAGCTTGGATCCACCGCGGGACAGCCGAATCTCTGGAAACACCATATATTTT.

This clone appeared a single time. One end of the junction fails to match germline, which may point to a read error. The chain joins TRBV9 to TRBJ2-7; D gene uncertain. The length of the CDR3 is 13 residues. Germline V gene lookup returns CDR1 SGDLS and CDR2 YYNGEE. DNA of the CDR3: TGTGCCAGCAGCGTAGTCAACTCCCACGAGCAGTACTTC. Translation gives CASSVVNSHEQYF.

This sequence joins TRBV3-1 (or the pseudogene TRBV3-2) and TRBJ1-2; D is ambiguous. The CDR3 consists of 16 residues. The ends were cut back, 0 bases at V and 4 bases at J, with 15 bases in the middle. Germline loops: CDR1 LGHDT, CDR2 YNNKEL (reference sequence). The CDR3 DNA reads TGTGCCAGCAGCCAAGATTTAACGGGAGTCAGCTATGGCTACACCTTC. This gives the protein CASSQDLTGVSYGYTF.

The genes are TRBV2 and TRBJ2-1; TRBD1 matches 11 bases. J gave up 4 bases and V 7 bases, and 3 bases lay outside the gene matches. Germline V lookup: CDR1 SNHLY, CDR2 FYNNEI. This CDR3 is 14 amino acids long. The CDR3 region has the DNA TGTGCCAGCATCGGGACAGGGGGATACAATGAGCAGTTCTTC. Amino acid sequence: CASIGTGGYNEQFF.

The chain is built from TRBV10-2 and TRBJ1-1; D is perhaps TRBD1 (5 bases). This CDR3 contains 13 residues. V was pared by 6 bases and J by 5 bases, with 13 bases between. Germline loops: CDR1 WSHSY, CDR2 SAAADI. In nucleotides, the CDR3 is TGCGCCAGCAGGGGACTTGCGTGGACTGAAGCTTTCTTT. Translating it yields CASRGLAWTEAFF.

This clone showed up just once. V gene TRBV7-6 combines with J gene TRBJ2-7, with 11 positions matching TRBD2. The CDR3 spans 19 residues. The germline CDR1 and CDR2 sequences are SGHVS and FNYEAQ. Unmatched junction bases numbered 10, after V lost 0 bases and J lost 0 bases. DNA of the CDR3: TGTGCCAGCAGCTTAGCGCCTAGCGGGAGGTTAAGGAGCTCCTACGAGCAGTACTTC. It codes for CASSLAPSGRLRSSYEQYF.

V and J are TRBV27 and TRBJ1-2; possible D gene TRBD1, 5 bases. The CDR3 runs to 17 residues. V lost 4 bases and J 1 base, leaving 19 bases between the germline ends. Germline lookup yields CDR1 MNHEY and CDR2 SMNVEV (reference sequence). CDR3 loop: CASSSRDGGWYNYGYTF. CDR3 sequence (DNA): TGTGCCAGCAGTTCACGAGACGGGGGGTGGTATAACTATGGCTACACCTTC.

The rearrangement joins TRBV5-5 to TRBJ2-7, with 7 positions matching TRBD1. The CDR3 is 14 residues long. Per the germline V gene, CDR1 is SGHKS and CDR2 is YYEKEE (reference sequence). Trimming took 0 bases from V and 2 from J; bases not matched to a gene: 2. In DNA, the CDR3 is TGTGCCAGCAGCTTGGGAGGGGGCACCTACGAGCAGTACTTC. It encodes CASSLGGGTYEQYF. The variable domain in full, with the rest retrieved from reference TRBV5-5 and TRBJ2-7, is DAGVTQSPTHLIKTRGQQVTLRCSPISGHKSVSWYQQVLGQGPQFIFQYYEKEERGRGNFPDRFSARQFPNYSSELNVNALLLGDSALYLCASSLGGGTYEQYFGPGTRLTVT.

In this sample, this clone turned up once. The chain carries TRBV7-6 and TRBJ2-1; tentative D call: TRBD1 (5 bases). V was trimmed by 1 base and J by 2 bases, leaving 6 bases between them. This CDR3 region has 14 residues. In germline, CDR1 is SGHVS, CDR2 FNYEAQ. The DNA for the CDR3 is TGTGCCAGCAGCTTAGGCAGGGCCTACAATGAGCAGTTCTTC. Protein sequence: CASSLGRAYNEQFF.

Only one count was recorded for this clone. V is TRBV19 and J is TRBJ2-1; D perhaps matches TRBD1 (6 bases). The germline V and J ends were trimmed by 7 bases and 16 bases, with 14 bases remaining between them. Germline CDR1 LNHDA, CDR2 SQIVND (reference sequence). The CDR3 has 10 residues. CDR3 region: CASMGAGVFF. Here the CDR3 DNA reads TGTGCCAGTATGGGGGCAGGGGTATTCTTC.